This entry is about one TCR beta chain. This clone turned up a few times. The antigen this receptor binds is unknown. It has no much larger one-base neighbor in the sample; base qualities were not kept. Buffy coats from some 20 blood donors served as healthy controls, a group that was around 54% female with a median age of 56 years (range 21-70). Flow cytometry confirmed the purity of CD4+ and CD8+ cells that had been isolated by positive magnetic bead selection on an AutoMACS. Ficoll-Paque PLUS density gradient separation was used to isolate peripheral blood mononuclear cells. DNA from CD4-enriched, CD8-enriched or PBMC samples was extracted using Nucleospin Tissue or Tissue XS kits and then quantified on a Qubit 2.0 fluorometer. Including cysteine and phenylalanine, the CDR3 has 14 amino acids. The entry retains the CDR3 DNA only, 42 bases that are in frame from base 1. The germline V gene gives CDR1 as SQVTM and CDR2 as ANQGSEA. V sheds 0 bases and J sheds 6 bases, leaving 11 bases between their ends.

The data belong to a study of somatic mutations in cytotoxic T cells in rheumatoid arthritis (dated by TCRdb to between 2016 and 2019). Concerning the study at large: A FACSAria II or Sony SH800 was used to flow-sort some V beta antibody-stained T-cell populations at nearly 100% purity, and TCRB sequencing was also done on sorted V beta1+ cells. The study asked whether expanded CD8+ T-cell clones in newly diagnosed, untreated rheumatoid arthritis carry somatic mutations, and used TCRB deep sequencing to characterize clonality. For 55 to 70 rheumatoid arthritis patients and more than 15 healthy controls, TCRB deep sequencing was carried out. Patient and control groups had essentially identical median ages. What the authors observed across the whole study: It was unknown which antigens the expanded CD8+ clones targeted, and their absence from virus-specific databases did not exclude viral specificity. In patients, CD8+ clonality rose with age (Spearman r=0.49), which was not the case in healthy controls. CD8+ T-cell clonality in rheumatoid arthritis patients was not significantly different from that in age-matched healthy controls. The largest CD8+ clone made up more than 20% of CD8+ cells in about an eighth of the roughly 65 patients, and blood and synovial fluid shared several identical CD8+ TCRB sequences. The finding that TRBV07 was slightly underrepresented in patients was left unadjusted for multiple comparisons.

Sequencing of TCRB CDR3 was done on genomic DNA with the immunoSEQ assay. In the original analysis: Only productive TCRB rearrangements were included in the analyses. Clonality was expressed as a Shannon entropy-based productive clonality index, with each clone defined by a unique TCRB CDR3 sequence. To calculate repertoire overlap between two samples, the template counts of each clone were considered relative to each sample's total templates. V-gene usage from TCRB sequencing and V-gene usage measured by flow cytometry were correlated (Spearman r of 0.6 to 0.7). TCRdb took this table from immuneACCESS and kept in-frame rearrangements with V and J called. Such tables lack part of the clones; where checked against another copy, unresolved V genes explain under half of the gap, and the rest is unexplained. Clone size and the V and J calls come from that table; the DNA yielded D and trimming. The sample table holds some 40,000 clones, of which under 85% were seen once. Roughly 3.2% of the sample rests with the top ten.

The sequence is built from TRBV29-1 and TRBJ2-2, with a weak D call of TRBD2 (6 bases match). The origin of this receptor is a man between 35 and 55 years old in good health. Sequenced sample: CD8+ T cells sorted from blood. At the DNA level, the sequence is TGCAGCGTTGAAGAGGGGGGTTCGGCCGGGGAGCTGTTTTTT. This translates into CSVEEGGSAGELFF.